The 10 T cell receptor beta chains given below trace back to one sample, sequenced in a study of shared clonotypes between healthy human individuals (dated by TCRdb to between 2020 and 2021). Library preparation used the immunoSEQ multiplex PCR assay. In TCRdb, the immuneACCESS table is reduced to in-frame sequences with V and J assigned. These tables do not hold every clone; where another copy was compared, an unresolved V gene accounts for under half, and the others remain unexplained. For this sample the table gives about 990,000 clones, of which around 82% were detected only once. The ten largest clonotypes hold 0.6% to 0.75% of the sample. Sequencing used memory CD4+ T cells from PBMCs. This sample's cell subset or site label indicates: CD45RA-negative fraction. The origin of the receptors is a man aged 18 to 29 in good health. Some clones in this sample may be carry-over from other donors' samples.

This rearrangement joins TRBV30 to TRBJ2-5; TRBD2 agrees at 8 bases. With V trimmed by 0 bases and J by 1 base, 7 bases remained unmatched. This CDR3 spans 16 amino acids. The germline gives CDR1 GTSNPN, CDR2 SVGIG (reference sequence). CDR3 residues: CAWSVPPSGLQETQYF. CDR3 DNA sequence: TGTGCCTGGAGTGTACCCCCTAGCGGGCTCCAAGAGACCCAGTACTTC.

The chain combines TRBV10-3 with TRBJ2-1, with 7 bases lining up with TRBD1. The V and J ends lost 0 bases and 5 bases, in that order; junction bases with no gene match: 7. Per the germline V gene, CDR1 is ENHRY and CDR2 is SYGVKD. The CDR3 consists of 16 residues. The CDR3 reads CAISESRGTVDNEQFF. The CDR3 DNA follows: TGTGCCATCAGTGAGTCGAGGGGGACAGTCGACAATGAGCAGTTCTTC.

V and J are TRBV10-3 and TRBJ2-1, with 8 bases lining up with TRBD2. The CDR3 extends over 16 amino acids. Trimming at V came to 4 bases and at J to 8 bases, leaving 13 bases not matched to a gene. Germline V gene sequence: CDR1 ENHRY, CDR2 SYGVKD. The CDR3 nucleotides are TGTGCCATCAGTGCCTTACTAGCGGCAAGTGGCGATGAGCAGTTCTTC. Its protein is CAISALLAASGDEQFF.

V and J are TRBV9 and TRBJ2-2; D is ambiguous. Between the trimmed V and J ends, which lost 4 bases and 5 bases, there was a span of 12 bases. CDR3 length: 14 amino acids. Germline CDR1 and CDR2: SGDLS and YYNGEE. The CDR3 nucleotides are TGTGCCAGCAGCAGGGTTGAGTGGACCGGGGAGCTGTTTTTT. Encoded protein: CASSRVEWTGELFF.

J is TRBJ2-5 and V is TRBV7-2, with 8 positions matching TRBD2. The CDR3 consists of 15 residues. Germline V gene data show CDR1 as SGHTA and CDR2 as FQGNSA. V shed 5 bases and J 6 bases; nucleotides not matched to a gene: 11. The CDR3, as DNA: TGTGCCAGCAGCCCACCGGGGGGGCGCGCCCAGACCCAGTACTTC. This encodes CASSPPGGRAQTQYF.

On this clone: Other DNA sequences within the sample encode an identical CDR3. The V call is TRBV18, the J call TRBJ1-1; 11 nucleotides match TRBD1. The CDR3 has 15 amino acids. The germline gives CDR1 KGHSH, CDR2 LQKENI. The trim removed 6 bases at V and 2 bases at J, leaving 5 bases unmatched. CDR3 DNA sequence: TGTGCCAGCTCCTTGGGACAGGGGGGAAACACTGAAGCTTTCTTT. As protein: CASSLGQGGNTEAFF. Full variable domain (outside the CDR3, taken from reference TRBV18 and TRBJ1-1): NAGVMQNPRHLVRRRGQEARLRCSPMKGHSHVYWYRQLPEEGLKFMVYLQKENIIDESGMPKERFSAEFPKEGPSILRIQQVVRGDSAAYFCASSLGQGGNTEAFFGQGTRLTVV.

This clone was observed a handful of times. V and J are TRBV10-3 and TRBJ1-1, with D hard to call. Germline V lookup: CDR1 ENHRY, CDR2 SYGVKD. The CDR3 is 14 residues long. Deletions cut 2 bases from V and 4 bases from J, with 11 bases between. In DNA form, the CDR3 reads TGTGCCATCAGTGAGGGTTGGGCGAGCACTGAAGCTTTCTTT. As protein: CAISEGWASTEAFF.

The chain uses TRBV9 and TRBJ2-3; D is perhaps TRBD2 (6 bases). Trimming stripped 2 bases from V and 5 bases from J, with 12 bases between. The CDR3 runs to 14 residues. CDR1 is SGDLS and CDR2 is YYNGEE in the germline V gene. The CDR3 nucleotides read TGTGCCAGCAGCGTTGCCGGGGGTGGAGATACGCAGTATTTT. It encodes CASSVAGGGDTQYF.

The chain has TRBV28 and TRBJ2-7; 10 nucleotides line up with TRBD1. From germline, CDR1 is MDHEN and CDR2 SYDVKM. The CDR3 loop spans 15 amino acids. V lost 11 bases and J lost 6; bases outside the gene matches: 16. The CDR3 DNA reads TGTGCCTGTCGGGGTACGGGACAGGGGATTAGCGAGCAGTACTTC. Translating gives CACRGTGQGISEQYF.

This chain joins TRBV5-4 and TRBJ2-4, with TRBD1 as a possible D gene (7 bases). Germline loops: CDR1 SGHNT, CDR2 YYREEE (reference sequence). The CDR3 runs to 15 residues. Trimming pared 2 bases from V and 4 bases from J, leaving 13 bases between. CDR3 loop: CASSFAGGSKNIQYF. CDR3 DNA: TGTGCCAGCAGCTTTGCAGGGGGGTCAAAAAACATTCAGTACTTC.